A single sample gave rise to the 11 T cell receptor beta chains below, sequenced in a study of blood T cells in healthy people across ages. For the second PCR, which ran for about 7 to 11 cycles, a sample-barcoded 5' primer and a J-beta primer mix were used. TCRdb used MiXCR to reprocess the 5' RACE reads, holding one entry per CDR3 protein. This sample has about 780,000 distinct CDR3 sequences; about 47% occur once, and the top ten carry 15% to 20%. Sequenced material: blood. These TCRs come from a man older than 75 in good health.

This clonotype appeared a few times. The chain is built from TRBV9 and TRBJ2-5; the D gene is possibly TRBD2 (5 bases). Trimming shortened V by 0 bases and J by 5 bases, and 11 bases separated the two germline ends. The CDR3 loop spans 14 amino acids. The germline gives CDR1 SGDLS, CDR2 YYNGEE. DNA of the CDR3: TGTGCCAGCAGCGTAGGTGAGGGAAGGGAGACCCAGTACTTC. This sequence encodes CASSVGEGRETQYF.

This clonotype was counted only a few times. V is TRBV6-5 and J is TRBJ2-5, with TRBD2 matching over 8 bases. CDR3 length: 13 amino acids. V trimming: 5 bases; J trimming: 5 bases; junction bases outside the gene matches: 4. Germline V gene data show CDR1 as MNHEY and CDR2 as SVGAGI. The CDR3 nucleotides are TGTGCCAGCAGTCGTTCGGGAGGGGAGACCCAGTACTTC. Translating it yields CASSRSGGETQYF.

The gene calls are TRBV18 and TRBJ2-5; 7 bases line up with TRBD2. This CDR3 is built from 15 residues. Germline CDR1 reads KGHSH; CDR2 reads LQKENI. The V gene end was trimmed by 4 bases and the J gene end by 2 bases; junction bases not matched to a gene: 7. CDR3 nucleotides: TGTGCCAGCTCACGATGGGGACTACCGCAAGAGACCCAGTACTTC. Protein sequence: CASSRWGLPQETQYF.

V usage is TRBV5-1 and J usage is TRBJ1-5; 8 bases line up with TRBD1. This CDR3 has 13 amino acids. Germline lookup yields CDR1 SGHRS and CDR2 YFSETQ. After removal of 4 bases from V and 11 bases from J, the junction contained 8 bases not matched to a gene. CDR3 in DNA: TGCGCCAGCAGCGCCCAGACAGGGGCGTCCCAGCATTTT. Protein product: CASSAQTGASQHF.

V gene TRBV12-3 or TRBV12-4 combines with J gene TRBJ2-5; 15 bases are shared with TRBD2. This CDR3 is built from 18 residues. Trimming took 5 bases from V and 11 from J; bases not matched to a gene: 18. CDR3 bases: TGTGCCAGCAGTCCTGGACTAGCGGGAGGGCCATATTCGAGGGAGCAGTACTTC. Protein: CASSPGLAGGPYSREQYF.

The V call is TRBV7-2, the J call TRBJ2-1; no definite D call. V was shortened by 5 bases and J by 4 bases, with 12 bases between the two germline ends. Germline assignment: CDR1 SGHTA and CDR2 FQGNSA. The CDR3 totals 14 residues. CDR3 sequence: CASSTPTKYNEQFF. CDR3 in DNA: TGTGCCAGCAGCACTCCGACAAAATACAATGAGCAGTTCTTC.

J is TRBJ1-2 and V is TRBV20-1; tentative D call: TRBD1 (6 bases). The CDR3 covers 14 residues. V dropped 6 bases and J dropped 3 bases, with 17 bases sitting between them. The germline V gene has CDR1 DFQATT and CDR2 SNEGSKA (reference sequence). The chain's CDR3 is CSASLGAGDYGYTF. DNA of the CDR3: TGCAGTGCAAGTTTGGGGGCAGGGGACTATGGCTACACCTTC.

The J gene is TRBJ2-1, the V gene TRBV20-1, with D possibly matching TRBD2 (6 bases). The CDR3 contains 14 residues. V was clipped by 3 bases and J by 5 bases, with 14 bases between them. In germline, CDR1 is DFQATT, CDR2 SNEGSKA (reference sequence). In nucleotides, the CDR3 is TGCAGTGCTAGTCTCCTAGCGCAAAACAATGAGCAGTTCTTC. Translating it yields CSASLLAQNNEQFF.

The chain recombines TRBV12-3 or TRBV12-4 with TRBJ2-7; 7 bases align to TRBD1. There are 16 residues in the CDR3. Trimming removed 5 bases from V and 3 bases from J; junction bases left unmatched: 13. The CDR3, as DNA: TGTGCCAGCAGTACAGGGGCCGGCGGAAGATTCTACGAGCAGTACTTC. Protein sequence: CASSTGAGGRFYEQYF.

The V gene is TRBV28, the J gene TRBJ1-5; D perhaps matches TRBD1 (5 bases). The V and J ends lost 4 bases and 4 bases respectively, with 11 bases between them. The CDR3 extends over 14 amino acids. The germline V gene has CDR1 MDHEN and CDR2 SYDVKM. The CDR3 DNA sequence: TGTGCCAGCAGTTCCGGGACCGAGAATCAGCCCCAGCATTTT. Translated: CASSSGTENQPQHF.

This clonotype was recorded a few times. The CDR3 here is CASSSDRESTDTQYF. The CDR3 DNA reads TGTGCCAGCAGTTCGGACAGGGAAAGCACAGATACGCAGTATTTT. The chain carries TRBV28 and TRBJ2-3; 8 nucleotides match TRBD1. The CDR3 consists of 15 residues. V lost 4 bases to trimming and J lost 0 bases; unmatched junction nucleotides: 3. Germline V gene lookup returns CDR1 MDHEN and CDR2 SYDVKM.